This TCR beta chain was recovered during a study of PD-1 blockade in classical Hodgkin lymphoma. In the study overall: With a 2-week interval, patients received intravenous nivolumab at 3 mg/kg. Study outcomes and limitations: Lower baseline TCR diversity was reported for newly diagnosed patients than for healthy donors. Complete responders started with a diversity level that resembled newly diagnosed patients at baseline.

Assay: immunoSEQ multiplex PCR; the TCRdb copy retains only in-frame clones and omits some. The sample comprises 15,000 to 20,000 clones, 83% of which are singletons, and less than 15% rests with the top ten. This sample's time point: cycle 4 day 1 (C4D1), after five to seven weeks of nivolumab. All trial patients relapsed after autologous stem cell transplantation. Classifying best responses yielded complete response, partial response or progressive disease. To note about this clone: Its antigen is still unknown.

The length of the CDR3 is 15 residues. V was pared by 0 bases and J by 4 bases, with 0 bases of the junction left unmatched. Germline V lookup: CDR1 MNHEY, CDR2 SVGAGI. The input for sequencing was peripheral blood mononuclear cells (PBMCs), taken before the fourth cycle of nivolumab. V gene TRBV6-5 combines with J gene TRBJ2-5, with 12 bases lining up with TRBD2. This TCR came from a human donor with classical Hodgkin lymphoma. The CDR3 reads CASSYSTSGGETQYF. CDR3 DNA: TGTGCCAGCAGTTACTCGACTAGCGGGGGAGAGACCCAGTACTTC.